The clone carrying this TCR beta chain has a count of ten or more. The record originates from a study of T cells in Graves' hyperthyroidism and ophthalmopathy. Amplification yielded TCR beta CDR3 regions, with RNA transcripts as the source. The HTBI set primed first-round TCR CDR3 RT-PCR. TCRdb re-analysed the multiplex PCR reads in MiXCR, keeping a single row per CDR3 protein. The sample records around 420,000 distinct CDR3 sequences, 15% to 17% being singletons. V dropped 0 bases and J dropped 5 bases, with 9 bases sitting between them. This CDR3 spans 14 amino acids. Germline V gene sequence: CDR1 SGHRS, CDR2 YFSETQ.

The TCR was taken from a woman between 18 and 29 years old with Graves' hyperthyroidism. The sequenced sample consisted of blood. The rearrangement joins TRBV5-1 to TRBJ1-5, with D perhaps matching TRBD1 (5 bases). CDR3 nucleotides: TGCGCCAGCAGCTTGGGGGACCACGATCAGCCCCAGCATTTT. Translation gives CASSLGDHDQPQHF.